This entry is about one T cell receptor (beta chain). The antigen remains unidentified. These data come from a study of blood T cells in healthy people across ages. Study-level results: TCR beta diversity was tightly associated with the proportion of naive T cells. In the absence of known donor CMV status, changes in expanded clonotypes were possibly confounded.

The CDR3 consists of 13 residues. The V gene lost 0 bases and the J gene lost 9 bases, with 8 bases spanning the gap. Per germline, CDR1 LGHNA and CDR2 YSLEER. Combining a sample-barcoded 5' primer with a J-beta primer mix, a second PCR ran for roughly 7 to 11 cycles. The template-switch adaptor, which had 12 random nucleotides, put a tag on each cDNA molecule. Sequencing of every sample gave 2.5 million or more CDR3-containing paired-end reads. Using its own MiXCR run on the 5' RACE reads, TCRdb lists one record per CDR3 protein. This table holds some 1.1 million distinct CDR3 sequences, roughly two fifths found once.

This TCR derives from a man aged 18 to 30 in good health. The sequenced sample consisted of blood. This sequence joins TRBV4-3 and TRBJ2-2, with D tentatively TRBD1 or TRBD2 (6 bases each). The CDR3 nucleotides are TGCGCCAGCAGCCAAGACGGGGGCCGGGAGCTGTTTTTT. As protein: CASSQDGGRELFF.